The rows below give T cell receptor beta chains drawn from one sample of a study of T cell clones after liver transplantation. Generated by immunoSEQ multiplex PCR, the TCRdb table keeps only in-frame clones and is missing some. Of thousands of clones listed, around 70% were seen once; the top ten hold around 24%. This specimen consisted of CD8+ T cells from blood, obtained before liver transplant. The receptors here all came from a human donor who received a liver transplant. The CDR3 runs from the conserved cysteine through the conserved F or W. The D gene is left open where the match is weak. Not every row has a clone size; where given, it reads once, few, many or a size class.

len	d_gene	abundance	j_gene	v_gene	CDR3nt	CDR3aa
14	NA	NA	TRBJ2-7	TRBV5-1	TGCGCCAGCAGCCAAACAACAGGGTTGGGTGAGCAGTACTTC	CASSQTTGLGEQYF
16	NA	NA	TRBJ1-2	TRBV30	TGTGCCTGGAGTGTAATTGTAGGTGCGGGGCGCCATGGCTACACCTTC	CAWSVIVGAGRHGYTF
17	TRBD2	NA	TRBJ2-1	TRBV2	TGTGCCAGCAGGGGGCTTTGGGCGGGAGGGTCCTACAATGAGCAGTTCTTC	CASRGLWAGGSYNEQFF
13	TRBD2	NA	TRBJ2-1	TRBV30	TGTGCCTGGAGCCGCGGGGGGGCCGATGAGCAGTTCTTC	CAWSRGGADEQFF
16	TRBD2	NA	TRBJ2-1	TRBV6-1	TGTGCCAGCAGTGTTTTTAGCGGGAGCCCATACAATGAGCAGTTCTTC	CASSVFSGSPYNEQFF
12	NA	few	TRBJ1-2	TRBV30	TGTGCCTGGAGGAAGGACAGTTATGGCTACACCTTC	CAWRKDSYGYTF
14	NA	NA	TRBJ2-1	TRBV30	TGTGCCTGGAGTAACCGGAACTCCTACAATGAGCAGTTCTTC	CAWSNRNSYNEQFF
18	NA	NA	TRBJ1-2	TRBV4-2	TGTGCCAGCAGCCAAGATCGGGACTTCCCAGGCCTGCGTGGTGGCTACACCTTC	CASSQDRDFPGLRGGYTF
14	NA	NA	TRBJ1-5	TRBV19	TGTGCCAGTAGTAATCAAGGACATTATCAGCCCCAGCATTTT	CASSNQGHYQPQHF
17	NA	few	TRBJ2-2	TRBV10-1	TGCGCCAGCAGTGAGTCGCGGGGCCAGGGGAACACCGGGGAGCTGTTTTTT	CASSESRGQGNTGELFF
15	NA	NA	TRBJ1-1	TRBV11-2	TGTGCCAGCAGCTCGGATCAGGGTGGAGGCACTGAAGCTTTCTTT	CASSSDQGGGTEAFF
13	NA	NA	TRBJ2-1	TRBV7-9	TGTGCCAGCAGCTTAGACATGGAAAAGGAGCAGTTCTTC	CASSLDMEKEQFF
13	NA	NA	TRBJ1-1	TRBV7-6	TGTGCCAGCACGACTAATGGGAACACTGAAGCTTTCTTT	CASTTNGNTEAFF
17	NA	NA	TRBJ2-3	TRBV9	TGTGCCAGCAGCGGGACGGGGAGGCCCCGGAGAACAGATACGCAGTATTTT	CASSGTGRPRRTDTQYF
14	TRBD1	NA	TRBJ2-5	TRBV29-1	TGCAGCGTTGAAGGGACAGGGGGCTTGGAGACCCAGTACTTC	CSVEGTGGLETQYF
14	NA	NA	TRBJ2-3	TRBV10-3	TGTGCCATCAAGGACACTTTAACCACAGATACGCAGTATTTT	CAIKDTLTTDTQYF
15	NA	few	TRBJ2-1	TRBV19	TGTGCCAGTGCACTCGGGCCGACCTCCTACAATGAGCAGTTCTTC	CASALGPTSYNEQFF
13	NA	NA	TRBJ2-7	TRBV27	TGTGCCAGCAGTTTGGGGGGAACCTACGAGCAGTACTTC	CASSLGGTYEQYF
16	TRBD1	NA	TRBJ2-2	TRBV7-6	TGTGCCAGCAGCCTTAATAGTCCAGGGGGCACCGGGGAGCTGTTTTTT	CASSLNSPGGTGELFF
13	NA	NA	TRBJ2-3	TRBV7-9	TGTGCCAGCAGCTTGAGCGAGGCAGATACGCAGTATTTT	CASSLSEADTQYF
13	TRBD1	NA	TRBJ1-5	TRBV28	TGTGCCAGCAGTGGCAGGGGGACTCAGCCCCAGCATTTT	CASSGRGTQPQHF
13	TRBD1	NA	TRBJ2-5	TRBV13	TGTGCCAGCAGCTTGGACAGGGACGAGACCCAGTACTTC	CASSLDRDETQYF
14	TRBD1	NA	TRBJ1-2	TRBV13	TGTGCCAGCAGCTCGGGGACAGGGGGCTATGGCTACACCTTC	CASSSGTGGYGYTF
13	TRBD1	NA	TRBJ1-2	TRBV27	TGTGCCAGCAGTTTATCACCCGGGACAGCGGTCACCTTC	CASSLSPGTAVTF
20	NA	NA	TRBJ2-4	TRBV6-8	TGTGCCAGCACCCGAGTGACGCGGGACCAAGAGACGCTAGCCAAAAACATTCAGTACTTC	CASTRVTRDQETLAKNIQYF
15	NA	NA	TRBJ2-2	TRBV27	TGTGCCAGCAGTTTTGGCAGGCCGGGGACCGGGGAGCTGTTTTTT	CASSFGRPGTGELFF
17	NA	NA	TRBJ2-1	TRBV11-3	TGTGCCAGCAGCTTAGAGGCAACGGGACCCACATACAATGAGCAGTTCTTC	CASSLEATGPTYNEQFF
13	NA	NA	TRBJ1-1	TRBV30	TGTGCCTGGAGCAAAACCATGAACACTGAAGCTTTCTTT	CAWSKTMNTEAFF
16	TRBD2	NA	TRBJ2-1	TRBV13	TGTGCCAGCAGCTTAGGCCTGGCTAGCGGTCTCAATGAGCAGTTCTTC	CASSLGLASGLNEQFF
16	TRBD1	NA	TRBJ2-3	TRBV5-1	TGCGCCAGCAGCGCGGGACAGGCCAGCGGCACAGATACGCAGTATTTT	CASSAGQASGTDTQYF
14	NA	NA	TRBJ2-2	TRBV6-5	TGTGCCAGCAGTAACGGGATAAACACCGGGGAGCTGTTTTTT	CASSNGINTGELFF
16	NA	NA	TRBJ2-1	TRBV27	TGTGCCAGCCACAGCTCCGGTGGGGTAGGCTACAATGAGCAGTTCTTC	CASHSSGGVGYNEQFF
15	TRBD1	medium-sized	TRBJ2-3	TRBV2	TGTGCCAGCAGTGAGACAGGGGCCTTCACAGATACGCAGTATTTT	CASSETGAFTDTQYF
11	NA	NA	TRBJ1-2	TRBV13	TGTGCCAGCACGGCCGCGGAGGGCTACACCTTC	CASTAAEGYTF
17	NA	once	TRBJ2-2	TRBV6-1	TGTGCCAGCAGTGAAGCGGGACCCAGCGTTAACACCGGGGAGCTGTTTTTT	CASSEAGPSVNTGELFF
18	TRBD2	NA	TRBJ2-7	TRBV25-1	TGTGCCAGCGCATTATCGGGACTAGCGGGGGGACGTACCTACGAGCAGTACTTC	CASALSGLAGGRTYEQYF
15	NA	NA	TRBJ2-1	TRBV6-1	TGTGCCAGCAGTGATGCGGGGAAGATGGTGAATGAGCAGTTCTTC	CASSDAGKMVNEQFF
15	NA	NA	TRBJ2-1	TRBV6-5	TGTGCCAGCAGTTACACGGGGAGCTCCTACAATGAGCAGTTCTTC	CASSYTGSSYNEQFF
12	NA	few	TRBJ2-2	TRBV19	TGTGCCAGTGGACAGAACACCGGGGAGCTGTTTTTT	CASGQNTGELFF
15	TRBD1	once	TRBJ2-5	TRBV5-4	TGTGCCAGCAACGACAATGGACAGGGGTTGGAGACCCAGTACTTC	CASNDNGQGLETQYF
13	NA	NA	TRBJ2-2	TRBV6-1	TGTGCCAGCAGTGAATTGGGGGTGGGGGAGCTGTTTTTT	CASSELGVGELFF
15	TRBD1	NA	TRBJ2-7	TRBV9	TGTGCCAGCAGCGTAGGGGCAGGGGGCTCCTACGAGCAGTACTTC	CASSVGAGGSYEQYF
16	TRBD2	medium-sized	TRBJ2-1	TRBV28	TGTGCCAGCAGTTCCCTCGGCGGGAGCGACTACAATGAGCAGTTCTTC	CASSSLGGSDYNEQFF
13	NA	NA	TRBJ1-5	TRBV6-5	TGTGCCACCACAGACAGCTCCTATCAGCCCCAGCATTTT	CATTDSSYQPQHF
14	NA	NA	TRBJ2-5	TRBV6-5	TGTGCCAGCAGTTACTCTGGGGAGTTGGAGACCCAGTACTTC	CASSYSGELETQYF
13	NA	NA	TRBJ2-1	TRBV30	TGTGCCTGGAGTGTGACTAGTCTCGATGAGCAGTTCTTC	CAWSVTSLDEQFF
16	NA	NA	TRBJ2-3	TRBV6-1	TGTGCCAGCAGTGAAGGCGTCGCGTCCCTCACAGATACGCAGTATTTT	CASSEGVASLTDTQYF
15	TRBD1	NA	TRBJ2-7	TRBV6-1	TGTGCCAGCAGTGAAGAGGGGGCGAGCTCCTACGAGCAGTACTTC	CASSEEGASSYEQYF
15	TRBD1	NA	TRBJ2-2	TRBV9	TGTGCCAGCAGCGCCCCAACCACAGGGGCCGGGGAGCTGTTTTTT	CASSAPTTGAGELFF
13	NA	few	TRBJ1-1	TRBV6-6	TGTGCCAGCAGTTCTGGGGGGCGGACTGAAGCTTTCTTT	CASSSGGRTEAFF